This TCR beta chain was identified during a study of blood T cell repertoires in COVID-19. For the study at large: The samples span acute and convalescent COVID-19 from the United States, Italy and Spain. In each case, the material was cDNA or gDNA derived from T cells, B-cell-depleted T cells, or PBMCs.

Original methodology: Estimation of nucleated cell counts was performed using reference gene primer amplification. The data were produced by immunoSEQ multiplex PCR, yet TCRdb's version contains in-frame clones alone and is incomplete. The D gene and trimming were derived from the DNA, and the V and J assignments and clone size from that table. The sample records just under 150,000 clones, roughly 89% being singletons. The CDR3 spans 13 residues. CDR1 PRHDT and CDR2 FYEKMQ come from the germline V gene (reference sequence). The V gene lost 2 bases and the J gene lost 4 bases, with 8 bases spanning the gap.

The chain employs TRBV13 and TRBJ1-2; D is ambiguous. Sequenced material: peripheral blood. The receptor was derived from a woman in her forties or fifties with acute or convalescent COVID-19. CDR3 DNA: TGTGCCAGCAGCTTACGAGGGAGCTATGGCTACACCTTC. Encoded protein: CASSLRGSYGYTF. Variable domain in full (rest from reference TRBV13 and TRBJ1-2): AAGVIQSPRHLIKEKRETATLKCYPIPRHDTVYWYQQGPGQDPQFLISFYEKMQSDKGSIPDRFSAQQFSDYHSELNMSSLELGDSALYFCASSLRGSYGYTFGSGTRLTVV.